These T cell receptor beta chains were read from a single sample in a study of shared clonotypes between healthy human individuals. The table came from immunoSEQ multiplex PCR; TCRdb's copy has only in-frame clones and leaves some out. The repertoire holds nearly 1 million clones, roughly 72% seen once, with approximately 1.5% in the top ten. The sequencing input was memory CD4+ T cells sorted from blood. The receptors here all came from a man aged 18 to 29 in good health. Each CDR3 is given with its conserved first and last residue. A D gene is named only where the DNA matches it firmly. A clone size is listed for some rows: how often the clone was seen (once, few, many), or a class if it is expanded.

V gene,clone size,J gene,D gene,CDR3 protein
TRBV10-3,NA,TRBJ2-5,NA,CAISDPGLLQETQYF
TRBV7-2,NA,TRBJ2-5,NA,CASSLGGHGTQYF
TRBV9,NA,TRBJ2-2,NA,CASSVASSILGELFF
TRBV2,NA,TRBJ2-5,TRBD2,CASSELAGVGTQETQYF
TRBV19,NA,TRBJ2-1,NA,CASSKFGNEQFF
TRBV5-1,NA,TRBJ1-3,TRBD1,CASSQGTGTSNTIYF
TRBV11-3,NA,TRBJ2-3,TRBD2,CASSTLGAGGTDTQYF
TRBV7-2,NA,TRBJ1-5,TRBD1,CASSLAQDRGRRNSNQPQHF
TRBV5-3,NA,TRBJ2-3,TRBD2,CARRRGVTDTQYF
TRBV2,once,TRBJ2-3,NA,CASSEGMGRTDTQYF
TRBV15,NA,TRBJ2-1,TRBD2,CATSKGRLAGANEQFF
TRBV7-2,many,TRBJ2-1,TRBD2,CASSSGLVRNNEQFF
TRBV5-1,NA,TRBJ1-6,TRBD1,CASSSRQGNSPLHF
TRBV7-2,NA,TRBJ1-5,NA,CASSLGATGQPQHF
TRBV10-3,many,TRBJ2-2,NA,CAISDGRNTGELFF
TRBV6-1,NA,TRBJ2-7,NA,CASSELGHPIGFPGQYF
TRBV2,NA,TRBJ1-5,NA,CASSDAPQGRQPQHF
TRBV29-1,NA,TRBJ2-4,NA,CSVESSNIQYF
TRBV7-9,NA,TRBJ2-5,TRBD2,CASSLATSGSVGETQYF
TRBV7-8,NA,TRBJ1-3,NA,CASSLDLTVYF
TRBV6-1,NA,TRBJ2-5,NA,CASSEFPPGTAQETQYF
TRBV6-6,NA,TRBJ1-2,NA,CASSYPPEGYTF
TRBV27,few,TRBJ1-1,NA,CASSLRGIVSEAFF
TRBV10-3,NA,TRBJ2-7,NA,CAISEVVEGSEQYF
TRBV6-1,NA,TRBJ2-7,TRBD2,CASRVRGGDGGQYF
TRBV5-1,NA,TRBJ1-1,NA,CASSPGTNTEAFF